This T cell receptor (beta chain) was profiled in a study of CD8 T cells in ankylosing spondylitis. Whole-study results and caveats: Seemingly distinctive of ankylosing spondylitis blood was a TCR beta motif formed by eight highly homologous variants.

V lost 4 bases to trimming and J lost 8 bases, with 9 bases between them. The CDR3 length is 12 residues. The germline CDR1 and CDR2 sequences are DFQATT and SNEGSKA (reference sequence). This clonotype was detected a few times. Its antigen remains unidentified. TCRdb fed the 5' RACE reads into MiXCR, producing one record per CDR3 protein. The sample lists about 510,000 distinct CDR3 sequences, approximately 5.3% seen once, with approximately 4% in the top ten. Sequenced: blood, either unsorted or a sorted T cell fraction (not recorded which). The TCR was taken from a male donor with ankylosing spondylitis. This chain links TRBV20-1 with TRBJ1-6, with D hard to call. CDR3: CSANSIDSPLHF. CDR3 coding DNA: TGCAGTGCTAACTCCATCGATTCACCCCTCCACTTT.